One and the same sample provided the 8 T cell receptor beta chains below, sequenced in a study of cytomegalovirus exposure and HLA in healthy donors. PCR primers comprised 60 Vbeta and 13 Jbeta primers. Sequencing was performed with immunoSEQ multiplex PCR; in TCRdb, only in-frame clones are kept and a portion is missing. The repertoire holds 150,000 to 200,000 clones, with around 80% as singletons. Sequencing used PBMCs. These TCRs come from a woman aged 60-70 years in good health and CMV-seropositive.

The chain recombines TRBV6-5 with TRBJ2-7; TRBD2 agrees at 7 bases. From germline, CDR1 is MNHEY and CDR2 SVGAGI. V gave up 2 bases and J gave up 0 bases; unmatched junction bases: 4. This CDR3 spans 15 amino acids. CDR3 amino acids: CASSYGRAHSYEQYF. The DNA for the CDR3 is TGTGCCAGCAGTTACGGGAGGGCGCACTCCTACGAGCAGTACTTC.

The V call is TRBV27, the J call TRBJ1-1; TRBD1 matches 9 bases. In germline, CDR1 is MNHEY, CDR2 SMNVEV (reference sequence). Trimming took 3 bases from V and 5 from J; bases not matched to a gene: 4. The CDR3 extends over 14 amino acids. CDR3 amino acids: CASSFRGQGTEAFF. The CDR3, as DNA: TGTGCCAGCAGTTTCCGAGGACAGGGGACTGAAGCTTTCTTT.

This chain joins TRBV2 and TRBJ2-1, with a possible D match to TRBD2 (7 bases). V was pared by 7 bases and J by 8 bases, with 27 bases between. The CDR3 consists of 17 residues. Germline lookup yields CDR1 SNHLY and CDR2 FYNNEI. CDR3 DNA sequence: TGTGCCAGCAAACGGGGGGCAAACCCTACCCTTATCGATGAGCAGTTCTTC. Translating gives CASKRGANPTLIDEQFF.

This chain joins TRBV5-1 and TRBJ1-2; tentatively, D is TRBD1 (6 bases). V gave up 0 bases and J gave up 3 bases, with 12 bases separating them. This CDR3 is 15 amino acids long. Germline V gene sequence: CDR1 SGHRS, CDR2 YFSETQ. CDR3 nucleotides: TGCGCCAGCAGCTTGGAGGCAGGGGAATACTATGGCTACACCTTC. It translates to CASSLEAGEYYGYTF.

This sequence joins TRBV2 and TRBJ2-3, with a weak D call TRBD2 (6 bases). Germline V gene data show CDR1 as SNHLY and CDR2 as FYNNEI. The V and J ends lost 8 bases and 0 bases respectively, with 18 bases between them. This CDR3 region has 16 residues. CDR3 in amino acids: CASGGTPRASTDTQYF. CDR3 coding DNA: TGTGCCAGCGGAGGGACCCCTAGGGCTAGCACAGATACGCAGTATTTT. Filled out from reference TRBV2 and TRBJ2-3, the complete variable domain reads EPEVTQTPSHQVTQMGQEVILRCVPISNHLYFYWYRQILGQKVEFLVSFYNNEISEKSEIFDDQFSVERPDGSNFTLKIRSTKLEDSAMYFCASGGTPRASTDTQYFGPGTRLTVL.

The chain links TRBV11-2 to TRBJ1-5; D possibly corresponds to TRBD1 (5 bases). The CDR3 covers 14 residues. Germline V gene sequence: CDR1 SGHAT, CDR2 FQNNGV. The V and J ends lost 2 bases and 6 bases respectively, with 11 bases between them. The CDR3 region is CASSLTGQGQPQHF. The CDR3 DNA follows: TGTGCCAGCAGCTTAACGGGCCAGGGTCAGCCCCAGCATTTT. Filled out from reference TRBV11-2 and TRBJ1-5, the complete variable domain reads EAGVAQSPRYKIIEKRQSVAFWCNPISGHATLYWYQQILGQGPKLLIQFQNNGVVDDSQLPKDRFSAERLKGVDSTLKIQPAKLEDSAVYLCASSLTGQGQPQHFGDGTRLSIL.

The chain carries TRBV5-1 and TRBJ2-1, with 15 bases matching TRBD2. With V trimmed by 4 bases and J by 5 bases, 10 bases remained unmatched. The CDR3 is 18 residues long. The germline V gene encodes CDR1 SGHRS and CDR2 YFSETQ. The CDR3 nucleotides read TGCGCCAGCAGCATCACCGGGACTAGCGGGAGGAGTGACAATGAGCAGTTCTTC. This gives the protein CASSITGTSGRSDNEQFF.

A few counts support this clone. For the CDR3, the DNA is TGTGCCAGCAGCTTGCGGACAGATGGGCAGACCCAGTACTTC. Its translation is CASSLRTDGQTQYF. This rearrangement joins TRBV5-8 to TRBJ2-5, with D perhaps TRBD1 (6 bases). CDR1 SGHTS and CDR2 YDEGEE come from the germline V gene. The CDR3 sequence is 14 residues long. The V end lost 1 base, the J end lost 6 bases, and 13 bases lay between the germline ends.